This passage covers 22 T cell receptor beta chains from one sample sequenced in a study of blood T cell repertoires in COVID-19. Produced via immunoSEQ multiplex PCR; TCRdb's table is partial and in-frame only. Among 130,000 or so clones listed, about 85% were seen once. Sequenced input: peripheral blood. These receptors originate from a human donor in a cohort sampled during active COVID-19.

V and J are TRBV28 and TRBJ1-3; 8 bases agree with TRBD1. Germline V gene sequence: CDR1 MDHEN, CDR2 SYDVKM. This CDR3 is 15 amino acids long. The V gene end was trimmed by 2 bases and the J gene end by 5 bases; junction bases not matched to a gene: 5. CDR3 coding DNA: TGTGCCAGCAGTTTAGGGGGGACAGGACGAAACACCATATATTTT. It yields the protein CASSLGGTGRNTIYF.

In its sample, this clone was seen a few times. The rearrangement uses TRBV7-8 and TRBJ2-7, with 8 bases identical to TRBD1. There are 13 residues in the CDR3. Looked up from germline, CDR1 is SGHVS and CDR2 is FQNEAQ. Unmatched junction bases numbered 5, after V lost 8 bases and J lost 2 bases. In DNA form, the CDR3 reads TGTGCCAGCTCATGGGACAGGACCTACGAGCAGTACTTC. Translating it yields CASSWDRTYEQYF.

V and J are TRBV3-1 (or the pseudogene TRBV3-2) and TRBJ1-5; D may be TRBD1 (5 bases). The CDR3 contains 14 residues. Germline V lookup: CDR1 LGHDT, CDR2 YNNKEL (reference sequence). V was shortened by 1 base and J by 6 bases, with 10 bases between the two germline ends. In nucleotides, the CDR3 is TGTGCCAGCAGCCAAGGGAGGGGTGGTCAGCCCCAGCATTTT. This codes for CASSQGRGGQPQHF.

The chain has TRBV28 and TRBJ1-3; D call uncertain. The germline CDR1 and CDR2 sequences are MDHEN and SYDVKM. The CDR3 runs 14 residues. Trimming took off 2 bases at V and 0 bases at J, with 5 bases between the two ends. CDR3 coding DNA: TGTGCCAGCAGTTTACAGGTCTCTGGAAACACCATATATTTT. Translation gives CASSLQVSGNTIYF. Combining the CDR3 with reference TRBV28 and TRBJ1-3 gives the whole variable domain DVKVTQSSRYLVKRTGEKVFLECVQDMDHENMFWYRQDPGLGLRLIYFSYDVKMKEKGDIPEGYSVSREKKERFSLILESASTNQTSMYLCASSLQVSGNTIYFGEGSWLTVV.

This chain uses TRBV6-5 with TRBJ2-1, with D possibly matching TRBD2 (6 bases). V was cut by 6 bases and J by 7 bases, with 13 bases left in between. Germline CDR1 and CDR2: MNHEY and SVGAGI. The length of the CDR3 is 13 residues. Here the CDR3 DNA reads TGTGCCAGCAGGGGGACTCCTAGGAATGAGCAGTTCTTC. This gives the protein CASRGTPRNEQFF.

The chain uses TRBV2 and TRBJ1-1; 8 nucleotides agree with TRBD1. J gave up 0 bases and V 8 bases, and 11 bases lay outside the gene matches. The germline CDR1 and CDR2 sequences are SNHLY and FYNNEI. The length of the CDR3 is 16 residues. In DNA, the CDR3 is TGTGCCAGCGTAATTCAGGGGGCAGGGATGAACACTGAAGCTTTCTTT. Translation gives CASVIQGAGMNTEAFF.

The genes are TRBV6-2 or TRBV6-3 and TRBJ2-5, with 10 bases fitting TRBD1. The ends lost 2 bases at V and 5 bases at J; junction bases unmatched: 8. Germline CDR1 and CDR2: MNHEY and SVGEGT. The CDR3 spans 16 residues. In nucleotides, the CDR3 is TGTGCCAGCAGTTACAGGGACAGGGGTCTAGGGGAGACCCAGTACTTC. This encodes CASSYRDRGLGETQYF.

The CDR3 region has the DNA TGTGCCATCAAGGACCCAGGGGGCGAGAACACTGAAGCTTTCTTT. It encodes CAIKDPGGENTEAFF. The chain employs TRBV10-3 and TRBJ1-1, with 8 bases identical to TRBD1. This CDR3 has 15 residues. Trimming took 7 bases from V and 1 from J; bases not matched to a gene: 8. Germline V gives CDR1 ENHRY, CDR2 SYGVKD.

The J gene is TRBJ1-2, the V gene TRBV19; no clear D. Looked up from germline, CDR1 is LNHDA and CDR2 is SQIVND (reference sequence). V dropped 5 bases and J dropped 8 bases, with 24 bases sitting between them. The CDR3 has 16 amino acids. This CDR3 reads CASSFIPRWAPSGYTF. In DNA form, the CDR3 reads TGTGCCAGTAGTTTCATCCCCCGGTGGGCCCCCTCCGGCTACACCTTC.

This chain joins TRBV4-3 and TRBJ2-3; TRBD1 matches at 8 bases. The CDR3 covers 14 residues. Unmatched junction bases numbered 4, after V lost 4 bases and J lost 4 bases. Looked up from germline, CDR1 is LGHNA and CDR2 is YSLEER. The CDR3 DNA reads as TGCGCCAGCAGCCTCGGACAGGGCCCAGATACGCAGTATTTT. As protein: CASSLGQGPDTQYF.

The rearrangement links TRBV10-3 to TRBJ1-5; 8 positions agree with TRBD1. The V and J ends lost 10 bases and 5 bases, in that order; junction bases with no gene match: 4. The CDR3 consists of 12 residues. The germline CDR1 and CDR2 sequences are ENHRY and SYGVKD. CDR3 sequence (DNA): TGTGCCAGCGGGACAGGTGATCAGCCCCAGCATTTT. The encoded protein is CASGTGDQPQHF.

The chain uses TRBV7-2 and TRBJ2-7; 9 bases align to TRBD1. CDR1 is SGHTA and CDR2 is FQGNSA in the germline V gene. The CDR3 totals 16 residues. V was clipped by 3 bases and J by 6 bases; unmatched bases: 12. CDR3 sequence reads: CASSLTPTGGLGEQYF. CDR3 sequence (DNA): TGTGCCAGCAGCTTGACGCCGACAGGGGGTCTAGGCGAGCAGTACTTC.

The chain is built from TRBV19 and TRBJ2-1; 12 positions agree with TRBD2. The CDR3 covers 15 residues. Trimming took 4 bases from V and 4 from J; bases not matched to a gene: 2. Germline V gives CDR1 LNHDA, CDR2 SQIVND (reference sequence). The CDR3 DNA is TGTGCCAGTAGTAGGACTAGCGGGGCTTACAATGAGCAGTTCTTC. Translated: CASSRTSGAYNEQFF.

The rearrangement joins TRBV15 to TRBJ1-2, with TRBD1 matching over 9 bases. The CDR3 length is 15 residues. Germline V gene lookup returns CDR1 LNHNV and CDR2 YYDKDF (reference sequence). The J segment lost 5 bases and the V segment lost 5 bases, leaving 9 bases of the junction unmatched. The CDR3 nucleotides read TGTGCCACCAGCCTGGGGGGACAGGGTCTTTATGGCTACACCTTC. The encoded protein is CATSLGGQGLYGYTF.

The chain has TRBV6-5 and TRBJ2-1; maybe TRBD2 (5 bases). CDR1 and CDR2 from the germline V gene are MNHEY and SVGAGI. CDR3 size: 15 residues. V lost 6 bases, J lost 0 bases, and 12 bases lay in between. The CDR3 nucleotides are TGTGCCAGCAGCCGGACTGTGAGCTCCTACAATGAGCAGTTCTTC. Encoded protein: CASSRTVSSYNEQFF.

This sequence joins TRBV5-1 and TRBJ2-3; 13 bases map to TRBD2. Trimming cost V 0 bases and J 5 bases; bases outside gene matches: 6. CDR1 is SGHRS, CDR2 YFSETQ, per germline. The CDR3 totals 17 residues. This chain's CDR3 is CASSLDGLAGAVDTQYF. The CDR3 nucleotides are TGCGCCAGCAGCTTGGACGGACTAGCGGGAGCCGTAGATACGCAGTATTTT.

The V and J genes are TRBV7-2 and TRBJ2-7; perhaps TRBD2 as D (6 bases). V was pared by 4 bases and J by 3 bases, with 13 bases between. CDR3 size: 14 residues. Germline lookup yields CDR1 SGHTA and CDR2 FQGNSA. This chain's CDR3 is CASSSGLPGYEQYF. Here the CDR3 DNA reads TGTGCCAGCAGCTCGGGACTCCCTGGCTACGAGCAGTACTTC.

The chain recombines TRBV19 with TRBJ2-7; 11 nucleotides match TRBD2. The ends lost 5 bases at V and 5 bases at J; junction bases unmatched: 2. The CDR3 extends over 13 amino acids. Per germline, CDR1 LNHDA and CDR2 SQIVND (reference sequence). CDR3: CASSQTSGDEQYF. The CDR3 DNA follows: TGTGCCAGTAGTCAGACTAGCGGGGACGAGCAGTACTTC.

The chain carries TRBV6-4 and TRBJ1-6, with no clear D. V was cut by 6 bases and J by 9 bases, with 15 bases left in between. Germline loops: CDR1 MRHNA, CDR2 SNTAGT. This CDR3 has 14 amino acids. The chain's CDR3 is CASSEDMVGSPLHF. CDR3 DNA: TGTGCCAGCAGCGAAGACATGGTCGGTTCACCCCTCCACTTT.

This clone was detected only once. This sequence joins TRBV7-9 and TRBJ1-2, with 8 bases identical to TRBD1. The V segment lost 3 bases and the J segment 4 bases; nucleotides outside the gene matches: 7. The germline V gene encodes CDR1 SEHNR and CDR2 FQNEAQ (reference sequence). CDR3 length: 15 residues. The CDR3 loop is CASSFSGGRSYGYTF. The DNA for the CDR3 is TGTGCCAGCAGCTTTTCAGGGGGCCGTAGCTATGGCTACACCTTC.

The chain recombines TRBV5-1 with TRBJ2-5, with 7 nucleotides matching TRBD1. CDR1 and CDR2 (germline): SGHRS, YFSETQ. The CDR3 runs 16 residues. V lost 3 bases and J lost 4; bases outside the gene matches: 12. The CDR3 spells CASSSLNTGAGETQYF. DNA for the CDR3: TGCGCCAGCAGCTCCTTAAACACAGGGGCGGGAGAGACCCAGTACTTC.

The CDR3 protein is CATAQGLAGGGNEQFF. The CDR3 DNA follows: TGTGCCACCGCGCAGGGACTAGCGGGAGGTGGGAATGAGCAGTTCTTC. This rearrangement joins TRBV24-1 to TRBJ2-1, with 15 bases matching TRBD2. This CDR3 is built from 16 residues. Germline V gives CDR1 KGHDR, CDR2 SFDVKD. J gave up 7 bases and V 9 bases, and 9 bases lay outside the gene matches.